This TCR beta chain came from a study of cytomegalovirus exposure and HLA in healthy donors. Study-wide findings and caveats: As was reported, the classifier diagnosed cytomegalovirus status with high specificity and sensitivity. Previous analysis showed most TCR beta V segments were productive about 87% or about 30% of the time. The investigators catalogued some 160 TCR beta chains as cytomegalovirus-associated.

Primers included in the PCR were 60 Vbeta and 13 Jbeta primers. The repertoire was sequenced with immunoSEQ multiplex PCR; TCRdb's copy has only in-frame clones and lacks some. The sample records some 120,000 clones, roughly a tenth being singletons. Note on this clone: The antigen is undetermined.

Germline CDR1 and CDR2: LNHDA and SQIVND (reference sequence). V was clipped by 6 bases and J by 4 bases; unmatched bases: 9. The CDR3 contains 14 residues. The sequence was collected from a man in his thirties or forties in good health and CMV-seronegative. The chain links TRBV19 to TRBJ2-7; 7 bases match TRBD1. The specimen was PBMCs. The CDR3 loop reads CASRATGDIYEQYF. CDR3 sequence (DNA): TGTGCCAGTAGAGCTACAGGGGACATTTACGAGCAGTACTTC.